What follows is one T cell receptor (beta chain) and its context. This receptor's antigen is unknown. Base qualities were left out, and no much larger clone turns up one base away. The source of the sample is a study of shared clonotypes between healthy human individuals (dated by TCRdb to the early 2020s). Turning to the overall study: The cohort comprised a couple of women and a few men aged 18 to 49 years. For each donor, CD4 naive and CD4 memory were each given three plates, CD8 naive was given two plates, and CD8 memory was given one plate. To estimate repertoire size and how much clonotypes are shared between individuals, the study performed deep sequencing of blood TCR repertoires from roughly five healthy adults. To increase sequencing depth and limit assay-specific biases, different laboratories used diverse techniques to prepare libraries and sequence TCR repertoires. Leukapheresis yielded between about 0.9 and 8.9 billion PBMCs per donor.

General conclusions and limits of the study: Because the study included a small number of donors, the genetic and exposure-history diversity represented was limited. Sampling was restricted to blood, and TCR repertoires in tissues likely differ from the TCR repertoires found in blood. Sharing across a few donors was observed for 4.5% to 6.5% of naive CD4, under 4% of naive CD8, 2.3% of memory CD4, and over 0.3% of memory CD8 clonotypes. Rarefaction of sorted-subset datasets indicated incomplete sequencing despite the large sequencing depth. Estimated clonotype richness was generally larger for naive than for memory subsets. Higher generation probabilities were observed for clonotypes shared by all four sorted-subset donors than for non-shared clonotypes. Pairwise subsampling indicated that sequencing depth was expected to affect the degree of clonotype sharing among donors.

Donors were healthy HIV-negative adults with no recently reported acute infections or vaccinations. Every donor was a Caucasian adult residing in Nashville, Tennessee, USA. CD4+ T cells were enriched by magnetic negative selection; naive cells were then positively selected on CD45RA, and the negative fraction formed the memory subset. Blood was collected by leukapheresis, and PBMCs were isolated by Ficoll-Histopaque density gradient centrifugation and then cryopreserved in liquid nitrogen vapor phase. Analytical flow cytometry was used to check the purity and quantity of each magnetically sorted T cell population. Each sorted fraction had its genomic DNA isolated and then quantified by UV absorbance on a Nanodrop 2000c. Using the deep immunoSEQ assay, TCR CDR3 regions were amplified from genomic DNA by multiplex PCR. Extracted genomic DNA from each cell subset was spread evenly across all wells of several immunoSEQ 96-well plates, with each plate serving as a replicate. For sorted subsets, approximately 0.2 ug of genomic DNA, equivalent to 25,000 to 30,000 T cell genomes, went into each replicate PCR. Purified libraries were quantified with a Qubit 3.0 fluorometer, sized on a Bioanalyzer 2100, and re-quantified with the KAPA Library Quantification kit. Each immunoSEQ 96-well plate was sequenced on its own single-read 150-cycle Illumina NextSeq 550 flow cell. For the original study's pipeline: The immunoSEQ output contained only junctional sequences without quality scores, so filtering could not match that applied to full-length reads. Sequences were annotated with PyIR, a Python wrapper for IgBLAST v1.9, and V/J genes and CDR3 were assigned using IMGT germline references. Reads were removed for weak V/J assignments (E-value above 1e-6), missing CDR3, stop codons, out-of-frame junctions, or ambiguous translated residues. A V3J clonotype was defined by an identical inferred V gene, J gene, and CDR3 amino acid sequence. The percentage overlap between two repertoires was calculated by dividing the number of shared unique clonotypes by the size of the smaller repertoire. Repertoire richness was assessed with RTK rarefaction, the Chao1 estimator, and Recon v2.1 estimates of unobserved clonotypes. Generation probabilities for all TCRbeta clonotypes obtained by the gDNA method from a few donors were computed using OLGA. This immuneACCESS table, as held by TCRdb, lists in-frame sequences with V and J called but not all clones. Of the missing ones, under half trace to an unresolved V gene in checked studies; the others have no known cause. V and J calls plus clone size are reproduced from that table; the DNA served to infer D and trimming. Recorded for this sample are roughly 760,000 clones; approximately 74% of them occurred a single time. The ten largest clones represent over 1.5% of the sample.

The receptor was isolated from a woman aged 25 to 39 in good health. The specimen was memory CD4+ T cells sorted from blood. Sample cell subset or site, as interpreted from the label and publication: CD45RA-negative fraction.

The CDR3 protein is CASSKASGSLYHEQFF. In nucleotides, the sequence is TGTGCCAGCAGCAAAGCTAGCGGGAGCTTGTATCATGAGCAGTTCTTC. The receptor chain draws on TRBV7-9 and TRBJ2-1, and 10 bases in between align with TRBD2. Trimming removed 5 bases from V and 8 bases from J; the gene matches leave 12 bases unexplained. From a lookup of the germline V gene (reference sequence), CDR1 and CDR2 are SEHNR and FQNEAQ. The CDR3 runs 16 amino acids, cysteine and phenylalanine included. Of the read, only the CDR3 DNA is kept; its 48 bases are in frame from base 1.